The clone carrying this TCR beta chain was seen only a few times. Its antigen is unknown. No neoadjuvant therapy was given before resection to the patients supplying these archived tumor blocks. This specimen belongs to a study of CXCR4 blockade with PD-1 therapy in pancreatic cancer. Study-level results: Clone frequency correlated with its number of distinct nucleotide rearrangements.

TCRdb keeps only in-frame clones here, not all; method: immunoSEQ multiplex PCR. The data show 4,500 to 5,500 clones, almost 50% seen once. V gave up 6 bases and J gave up 4 bases, with 21 bases separating them. The CDR3 sequence is 16 residues long. Germline CDR1 reads MDHEN; CDR2 reads SYDVKM. This chain joins TRBV28 and TRBJ1-2, with D possibly matching TRBD1 (5 bases). Sequenced: tumor tissue. The TCR sequence derives from a human donor with pancreatic ductal adenocarcinoma. The CDR3 spells CASSLNRDPFRYGYTF. In nucleotides, the CDR3 is TGTGCCAGCAGCCTTAACCGGGACCCTTTTCGCTATGGCTACACCTTC.